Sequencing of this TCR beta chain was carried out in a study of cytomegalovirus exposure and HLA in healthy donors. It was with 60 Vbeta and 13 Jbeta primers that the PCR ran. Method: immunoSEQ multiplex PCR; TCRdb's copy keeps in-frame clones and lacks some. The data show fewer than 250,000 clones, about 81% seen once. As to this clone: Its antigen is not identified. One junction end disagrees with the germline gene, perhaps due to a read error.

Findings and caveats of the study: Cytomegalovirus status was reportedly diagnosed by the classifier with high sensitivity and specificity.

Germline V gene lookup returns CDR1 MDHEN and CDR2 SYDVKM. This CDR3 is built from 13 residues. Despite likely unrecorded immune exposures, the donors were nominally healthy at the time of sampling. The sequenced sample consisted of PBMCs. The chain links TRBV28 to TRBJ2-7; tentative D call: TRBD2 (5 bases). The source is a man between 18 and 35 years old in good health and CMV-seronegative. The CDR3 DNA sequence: TGTGCCAGCAGTGGCGCGGGCTCCTACGGGCAGTACTTC. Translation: CASSGAGSYGQYF.